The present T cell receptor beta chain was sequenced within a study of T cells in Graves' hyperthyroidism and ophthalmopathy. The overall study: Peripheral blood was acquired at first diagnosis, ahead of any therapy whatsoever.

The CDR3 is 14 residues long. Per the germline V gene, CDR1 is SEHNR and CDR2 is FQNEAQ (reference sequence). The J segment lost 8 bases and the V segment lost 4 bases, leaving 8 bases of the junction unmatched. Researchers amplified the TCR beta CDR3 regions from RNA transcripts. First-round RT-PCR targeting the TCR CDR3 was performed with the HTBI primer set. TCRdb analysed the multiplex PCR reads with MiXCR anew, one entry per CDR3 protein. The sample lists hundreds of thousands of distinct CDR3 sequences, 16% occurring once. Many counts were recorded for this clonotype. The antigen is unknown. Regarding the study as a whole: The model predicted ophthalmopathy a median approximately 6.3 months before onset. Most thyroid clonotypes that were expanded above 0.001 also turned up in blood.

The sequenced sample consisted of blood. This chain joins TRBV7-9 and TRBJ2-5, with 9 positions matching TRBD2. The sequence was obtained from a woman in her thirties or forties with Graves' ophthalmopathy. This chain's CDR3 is CASSSPGLASTQYF. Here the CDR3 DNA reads TGTGCCAGCAGCTCCCCGGGACTAGCTTCTACCCAGTACTTC.